This entry lists 14 T cell receptor beta chains sequenced from one sample in a study of cytomegalovirus exposure and HLA in healthy donors. PCR used 60 Vbeta primers and 13 Jbeta primers. Some clones are missing from TCRdb's copy, which holds only in-frame ones; the method was immunoSEQ multiplex PCR. The sample holds about 120,000 clones; about 74% are singletons and the top ten take roughly 3.2%. Source material: PBMCs. The receptors shown here come from a man aged 25 to 45 in good health and CMV-seronegative.

J is TRBJ1-1 and V is TRBV7-2; maybe TRBD1 (6 bases). Trimming pared 2 bases from V and 4 bases from J, leaving 14 bases between. Germline assignment: CDR1 SGHTA and CDR2 FQGNSA. This CDR3 has 15 amino acids. The CDR3 nucleotides read TGTGCCAGCAGCTTAATATCACAGGGCGGCACTGAAGCTTTCTTT. This sequence encodes CASSLISQGGTEAFF.

V gene TRBV6-1 combines with J gene TRBJ2-2; 11 positions agree with TRBD2. The ends lost 3 bases at V and 5 bases at J; junction bases unmatched: 5. CDR3 size: 16 residues. The germline V gene encodes CDR1 MNHNS and CDR2 SASEGT. DNA of the CDR3: TGTGCCAGCAGTGACGGACTAGCGGGTGAGACCGGGGAGCTGTTTTTT. Protein: CASSDGLAGETGELFF.

The chain links TRBV18 to TRBJ2-7; 9 bases fit TRBD1. This CDR3 has 16 residues. V lost 0 bases to trimming and J lost 2 bases; unmatched junction nucleotides: 5. Per germline, CDR1 KGHSH and CDR2 LQKENI. The CDR3 sequence is CASSPPGTGIPYEQYF. The CDR3 nucleotides read TGTGCCAGCTCACCACCTGGGACAGGGATCCCCTACGAGCAGTACTTC.

The chain combines TRBV6-5 with TRBJ2-7, with 7 bases lining up with TRBD1. CDR3 size: 14 residues. After removal of 4 bases from V and 5 bases from J, the junction contained 8 bases not matched to a gene. CDR1 MNHEY and CDR2 SVGAGI come from the germline V gene. CDR3 sequence reads: CASSLGTAVDEQYF. The CDR3 DNA reads as TGTGCCAGCAGTTTAGGGACAGCCGTTGACGAGCAGTACTTC.

This clone was seen only a few times. This sequence joins TRBV7-9 and TRBJ1-6; 8 bases are shared with TRBD1. This CDR3 has 13 amino acids. CDR1 and CDR2 from the germline V gene are SEHNR and FQNEAQ (reference sequence). V trimming: 8 bases; J trimming: 8 bases; junction bases outside the gene matches: 5. In nucleotides, the CDR3 is TGTGCCAGCGGTGACAGGGGTTATTCACCCCTCCACTTT. Translation gives CASGDRGYSPLHF.

CDR3 residues: CASSSAGGNEQFF. In nucleotides, the CDR3 is TGTGCCAGCAGCTCGGCAGGGGGCAATGAGCAGTTCTTC. The chain joins TRBV7-3 to TRBJ2-1; 7 bases match TRBD1. Trimming cost V 4 bases and J 6 bases; bases outside gene matches: 3. Germline values: CDR1 SGHTA, CDR2 FQGTGA. This CDR3 region has 13 residues.

This clone has a handful of counts. V usage is TRBV30 and J usage is TRBJ1-5, with D possibly matching TRBD1 (6 bases). The CDR3 extends over 15 amino acids. The V and J ends lost 1 base and 1 base respectively, with 11 bases between them. Germline V gene sequence: CDR1 GTSNPN, CDR2 SVGIG (reference sequence). As DNA, the CDR3 is TGTGCCTGGAGTGCCCCGGACAGCAGCAATCAGCCCCAGCATTTT. Encoded protein: CAWSAPDSSNQPQHF.

This clone was seen only once. The genes are TRBV19 and TRBJ1-1; TRBD1 is a possible D gene (5 bases). The CDR3 spans 16 residues. V lost 1 base, J lost 0 bases, and 12 bases lay in between. Per germline, CDR1 LNHDA and CDR2 SQIVND (reference sequence). This CDR3 reads CASSIAPGRMNTEAFF. CDR3 sequence (DNA): TGTGCCAGTAGTATAGCCCCAGGGCGGATGAACACTGAAGCTTTCTTT. The entire variable domain, with the rest obtained from reference TRBV19 and TRBJ1-1, is as follows: DGGITQSPKYLFRKEGQNVTLSCEQNLNHDAMYWYRQDPGQGLRLIYYSQIVNDFQKGDIAEGYSVSREKKESFPLTVTSAQKNPTAFYLCASSIAPGRMNTEAFFGQGTRLTVV.

This clone was recorded only once. V and J are TRBV7-2 and TRBJ1-5; 11 bases line up with TRBD1. The CDR3 sequence is 14 residues long. Germline V gives CDR1 SGHTA, CDR2 FQGNSA. J gave up 7 bases and V 5 bases, and 4 bases lay outside the gene matches. The CDR3 loop reads CASSTGTGGQPQHF. DNA for the CDR3: TGTGCCAGCAGCACTGGGACAGGGGGACAGCCCCAGCATTTT. Full variable domain (missing parts from reference TRBV7-2 and TRBJ1-5): GAGVSQSPSNKVTEKGKDVELRCDPISGHTALYWYRQSLGQGLEFLIYFQGNSAPDKSGLPSDRFSAERTGGSVSTLTIQRTQQEDSAVYLCASSTGTGGQPQHFGDGTRLSIL.

The chain has TRBV11-2 and TRBJ1-1; no clear D. Germline loops: CDR1 SGHAT, CDR2 FQNNGV. The CDR3 has 15 residues. Trimming removed 2 bases from V and 0 bases from J, with 10 bases in between. The CDR3 DNA is TGTGCCAGCAGCTTACTGCCAGAAATGAACACTGAAGCTTTCTTT. Translated, it gives CASSLLPEMNTEAFF.

CDR3 sequence reads: CASSFGDPSGSSYNEQFF. DNA of the CDR3: TGTGCCAGCAGCTTTGGTGATCCTAGCGGAAGCTCCTACAATGAGCAGTTCTTC. The chain links TRBV7-2 to TRBJ2-1, with 7 nucleotides matching TRBD2. CDR1 SGHTA and CDR2 FQGNSA come from the germline V gene. With V trimmed by 3 bases and J by 0 bases, 11 bases remained unmatched. The CDR3 sequence is 18 residues long.

The CDR3 protein is CASSPRQGVYGYTF. The CDR3 DNA is TGTGCCAGCAGTCCAAGACAGGGAGTCTATGGCTACACCTTC. This chain joins TRBV6-5 and TRBJ1-2; TRBD1 matches 7 bases. Per germline, CDR1 MNHEY and CDR2 SVGAGI. The CDR3 spans 14 residues. The ends lost 5 bases at V and 4 bases at J; junction bases unmatched: 7.

The chain uses TRBV4-1 and TRBJ1-4, with a possible D match to TRBD1 (6 bases). Germline V gene lookup returns CDR1 MGHRA and CDR2 YSYEKL. The CDR3 is 15 residues long. V lost 1 base and J lost 7, with 13 bases in between. The CDR3 DNA reads as TGCGCCAGCAGCCAAGCCACAGGGTCGATTGAAAAACTGTTTTTT. As protein: CASSQATGSIEKLFF.

V and J are TRBV7-2 and TRBJ2-7; 8 bases map to TRBD1. This CDR3 spans 16 amino acids. With V trimmed by 0 bases and J by 2 bases, 6 bases remained unmatched. Germline assignment: CDR1 SGHTA and CDR2 FQGNSA. CDR3 sequence reads: CASSLAGAGGTYEQYF. Written as DNA, the CDR3 is TGTGCCAGCAGCTTAGCGGGGGCAGGGGGCACCTACGAGCAGTACTTC.